One and the same sample provided the 8 T cell receptor beta chains below, sequenced in a study of shared clonotypes between healthy human individuals. The data were produced by immunoSEQ multiplex PCR, yet TCRdb's version contains in-frame clones alone and is incomplete. The repertoire holds 450,000 or so clones, with over 60% as singletons. The sequenced sample consisted of PBMCs. Receptors originate from a woman in her 40s in good health. Some clones in this sample may be carry-over from other donors' samples.

The chain employs TRBV30 and TRBJ1-6, with 8 bases identical to TRBD1. The CDR3 covers 14 residues. V was pared by 2 bases and J by 11 bases, with 8 bases of the junction left unmatched. The germline CDR1 and CDR2 sequences are GTSNPN and SVGIG (reference sequence). The CDR3 is CAWSQDRANPPLHF. CDR3 nucleotide sequence: TGTGCCTGGAGTCAGGACAGGGCTAACCCACCCCTCCACTTT.

V usage is TRBV4-2 and J usage is TRBJ1-1; no reliable D call. The CDR3 is made up of 14 amino acids. V lost 0 bases and J lost 1, with 6 bases in between. The germline V gene encodes CDR1 LGHNA and CDR2 YNFKEQ. Here the CDR3 DNA reads TGTGCCAGCAGCCAAGATCGGAGGAACACTGAAGCTTTCTTT. Translated: CASSQDRRNTEAFF.

The chain has TRBV28 and TRBJ2-2; 9 nucleotides align to TRBD1. Germline CDR1 reads MDHEN; CDR2 reads SYDVKM. J was trimmed by 4 bases and V by 2 bases; bases with no gene match: 5. The CDR3 runs to 16 residues. The CDR3 protein is CASSLNRGLSTGELFF. DNA for the CDR3: TGTGCCAGCAGTTTAAACAGGGGGCTGAGCACCGGGGAGCTGTTTTTT.

This chain joins TRBV5-5 and TRBJ1-1, with a tentative D call TRBD1 (5 bases). V shed 4 bases and J shed 1 base, with 11 bases lying between them. Germline V gives CDR1 SGHKS, CDR2 YYEKEE (reference sequence). There are 14 residues in the CDR3. Here the CDR3 DNA reads TGTGCCAGCAGCCCCCAGACAGCGAACACTGAAGCTTTCTTT. Translation: CASSPQTANTEAFF. Looking up the rest from reference TRBV5-5 and TRBJ1-1 gives the full variable domain: DAGVTQSPTHLIKTRGQQVTLRCSPISGHKSVSWYQQVLGQGPQFIFQYYEKEERGRGNFPDRFSARQFPNYSSELNVNALLLGDSALYLCASSPQTANTEAFFGQGTRLTVV.

The chain combines TRBV18 with TRBJ1-1; possibly TRBD1 for D (5 bases). Germline values: CDR1 KGHSH, CDR2 LQKENI. Trimming left V 5 bases short and J 0 bases short, with 22 bases between. The CDR3 consists of 18 residues. The CDR3 nucleotides are TGTGCCAGCTCAGACCGCGTTCCGGCAGGGAACATGAACACTGAAGCTTTCTTT. Protein sequence: CASSDRVPAGNMNTEAFF.

CDR3 bases: TGCAGTGCCTGTAGAGTCCACGAGCAGTACTTC. Translation gives CSACRVHEQYF. The chain couples TRBV20-1 to TRBJ2-7; unclear D gene. The CDR3 runs 11 residues. V lost 6 bases and J 5 bases, leaving 11 bases between the germline ends. The germline gives CDR1 DFQATT, CDR2 SNEGSKA (reference sequence).

This chain connects TRBV19 to TRBJ2-7; TRBD2 matches 8 bases. The length of the CDR3 is 15 residues. Germline V gives CDR1 LNHDA, CDR2 SQIVND (reference sequence). J lost 3 bases, V lost 2 bases, and 6 bases had no gene match. CDR3 residues: CASSISGTSIYEQYF. In nucleotides, the CDR3 is TGTGCCAGTAGTATAAGTGGGACTAGTATCTACGAGCAGTACTTC. Together with reference TRBV19 and TRBJ2-7, the CDR3 gives the full variable domain: DGGITQSPKYLFRKEGQNVTLSCEQNLNHDAMYWYRQDPGQGLRLIYYSQIVNDFQKGDIAEGYSVSREKKESFPLTVTSAQKNPTAFYLCASSISGTSIYEQYFGPGTRLTVT.

Concerning this clone itself: Other DNA sequences in the sample encode the same CDR3. This sequence joins TRBV19 and TRBJ2-6; D is undetermined. The CDR3 is made up of 13 amino acids. Trimming took 3 bases from V and 4 from J, leaving 4 bases between them. From germline, CDR1 is LNHDA and CDR2 SQIVND (reference sequence). The CDR3 coding sequence is TGTGCCAGTAGTATTTCGGGGGCCAACGTCCTGACTTTC. Its protein is CASSISGANVLTF.